The clone carrying this T cell receptor beta chain was picked up many times. This sample was taken from a study of beta chain features in type 1 diabetes. As every portion of the isolated RNA was reverse transcribed, the sequencing read expressed TCRB transcripts. Libraries were prepared by immunoSEQ multiplex PCR; TCRdb keeps only in-frame clonotypes and omits some of them. Here the sample spans over 150,000 clones, about 13% being singletons. Per germline, CDR1 SQVTM and CDR2 ANQGSEA. The CDR3 is 14 residues long. Trimming cost V 7 bases and J 0 bases, with 15 bases left between them. The source is a woman aged 18-29 years in good health. The chain joins TRBV29-1 to TRBJ1-1; possible D gene TRBD1, 6 bases. The sample consisted of central memory CD4+ T cells from blood. CDR3 nucleotide sequence: TGCAGCGCCAGGACAGCCAACATGAACACTGAAGCTTTCTTT. Encoded protein: CSARTANMNTEAFF.